Listed below are T cell receptor beta chains from one sample, sequenced in a study of blood T cells in healthy people across ages. TCRdb used MiXCR to reprocess the 5' RACE reads, holding one entry per CDR3 protein. The sample has about 800,000 distinct CDR3 sequences, 55% to 70% seen once. The sequenced sample consisted of blood. The receptor source for this set is a man aged 25-45 years in good health. CDR3s include the opening cysteine and the closing phenylalanine or tryptophan. A D gene is named only where the DNA matches it firmly. Size is omitted from some rows. Given values are once, few, many or a class for expanded clones.

D,J,size,V,CDR3,DNA
-,TRBJ2-1,few,TRBV6-1,CASSTSPGGLNEQFF,TGTGCCAGCAGTACCTCTCCTGGGGGGCTGAATGAGCAGTTCTTC
-,TRBJ2-3,-,TRBV5-1,CASSPGGHLGGTDTQYF,TGCGCCAGCAGCCCGGGGGGACACCTCGGGGGCACAGATACGCAGTATTTT
-,TRBJ1-2,-,TRBV6-6,CASRYRGNYGYTF,TGTGCCAGCCGCTACCGGGGGAACTATGGCTACACCTTC
TRBD2,TRBJ2-2,-,TRBV20-1,CSANLGLGYTGELFF,TGCAGTGCTAACCTAGGACTAGGTTACACCGGGGAGCTGTTTTTT
-,TRBJ2-5,-,TRBV6-2/TRBV6-3,CASSYQVRTVIEETQYF,TGTGCCAGCAGTTACCAAGTTAGGACAGTTATAGAAGAGACCCAGTACTTC
-,TRBJ2-5,few,TRBV7-2,CASSPTGIQETQYF,TGTGCCAGCAGTCCAACAGGAATTCAAGAGACCCAGTACTTC
-,TRBJ2-7,few,TRBV5-1,CASSLAEYGSSYEQYF,TGCGCCAGCAGCTTGGCCGAATACGGAAGCTCCTACGAGCAGTACTTC
-,TRBJ2-3,-,TRBV3-1,CASSGAATDTQYF,TGTGCCAGCAGCGGCGCGGCGACAGATACGCAGTATTTT
-,TRBJ2-1,few,TRBV12-3/TRBV12-4,CASSFSPGEIYNEQFF,TGTGCCAGCAGTTTTAGTCCAGGGGAGATCTACAATGAGCAGTTCTTC
-,TRBJ1-1,-,TRBV10-2,CASRPQGSDTEAFF,TGCGCCAGCAGACCACAGGGTTCCGACACTGAAGCTTTCTTT
-,TRBJ2-1,-,TRBV20-1,CSARDPNSGRLNEQFF,TGCAGTGCTAGAGATCCAAACTCGGGACGCCTCAATGAGCAGTTCTTC
-,TRBJ1-2,-,TRBV12-3/TRBV12-4,CASSFFADGYTF,TGTGCCAGCAGTTTCTTTGCAGATGGCTACACCTTC
-,TRBJ2-4,few,TRBV6-2/TRBV6-3,CASSYLQVAKNIQYF,TGTGCCAGCAGTTACCTACAGGTAGCCAAAAACATTCAGTACTTC
-,TRBJ2-5,-,TRBV6-2/TRBV6-3,CATGVQETQYF,TGTGCCACCGGAGTCCAAGAGACCCAGTACTTC
-,TRBJ2-4,-,TRBV20-1,CSASLIRQAKNIQYF,TGCAGTGCTAGCCTTATCCGGCAAGCCAAAAACATTCAGTACTTC
-,TRBJ2-3,-,TRBV2,CASSSGSKGTDTQYF,TGTGCCAGCAGCTCAGGATCAAAGGGCACAGATACGCAGTATTTT
TRBD1,TRBJ2-6,-,TRBV9,CASSVTPGQYGAGANVLTF,TGTGCCAGCAGCGTTACCCCGGGACAGTATGGGGCTGGGGCCAACGTCCTGACTTTC
TRBD1,TRBJ2-5,-,TRBV12-3/TRBV12-4,CASSSARTGASGTQYF,TGTGCCAGCAGTTCCGCCCGGACAGGGGCTTCGGGGACCCAGTACTTC
-,TRBJ2-4,-,TRBV24-1,CATSDRGTNIQYF,TGTGCCACCAGTGATCGGGGGACAAACATTCAGTACTTC
TRBD2,TRBJ2-1,-,TRBV24-1,CATSDPSGGDYNEQFF,TGTGCCACCAGTGACCCTAGCGGGGGGGATTACAATGAGCAGTTCTTC
TRBD1,TRBJ1-1,-,TRBV18,CASSLRTGMDTEAFF,TGTGCCAGCTCACTTCGGACAGGGATGGACACTGAAGCTTTCTTT
-,TRBJ2-1,-,TRBV20-1,CSARISNGGGDEQFF,TGCAGTGCTAGAATATCTAACGGGGGAGGAGATGAGCAGTTCTTC
-,TRBJ2-1,few,TRBV6-2/TRBV6-3,CASKGASIGEQFF,TGTGCCAGCAAGGGAGCCTCCATTGGTGAGCAGTTCTTC
TRBD2,TRBJ2-5,-,TRBV9,CASSSTGTARTSGHNEQYF,TGTGCCAGCAGCTCCACCGGGACAGCACGGACTAGCGGACACAATGAGCAGTACTTC
-,TRBJ2-7,-,TRBV28,CASSNDPSYEQYF,TGTGCCAGCAGTAACGACCCCTCCTACGAGCAGTACTTC
TRBD1,TRBJ1-6,-,TRBV9,CASSVGIRGHSPLHF,TGTGCCAGCAGCGTAGGAATCAGGGGGCATTCACCCCTCCACTTT
TRBD1,TRBJ1-1,many,TRBV6-5,CASNRGMNTEAFF,TGTGCCTCTAACAGGGGTATGAACACTGAAGCTTTCTTT
TRBD1,TRBJ2-7,-,TRBV12-3/TRBV12-4,CASTLTGVEQYF,TGTGCCAGCACCTTGACAGGGGTCGAGCAGTACTTC
-,TRBJ2-7,few,TRBV29-1,CSVQYSYEQYF,TGCAGCGTTCAATACTCCTACGAGCAGTACTTC
-,TRBJ2-7,-,TRBV7-3,CASSFQGGNEQYF,TGTGCCAGCAGCTTCCAGGGGGGCAACGAGCAGTACTTC
TRBD2,TRBJ2-1,few,TRBV20-1,CSAIRQRLAGEQFF,TGCAGTGCCATACGACAGAGACTAGCGGGGGAGCAGTTCTTC
-,TRBJ1-2,-,TRBV12-3/TRBV12-4,CASSRTLNYGYTF,TGTGCCAGCAGTCGGACCCTAAATTATGGCTACACCTTC
TRBD1,TRBJ2-4,few,TRBV4-3,CASSHSRDRGDIQYF,TGCGCCAGCAGCCATTCCCGGGACAGGGGGGACATTCAGTACTTC
-,TRBJ2-7,-,TRBV12-3/TRBV12-4,CASCRDSPPGEQYF,TGTGCCAGCTGTCGGGACTCTCCCCCGGGGGAGCAGTACTTC
-,TRBJ2-7,few,TRBV4-2,CASSQSILGDEQYF,TGTGCCAGCAGCCAATCCATATTGGGGGACGAGCAGTACTTC
TRBD2,TRBJ2-5,few,TRBV7-8,CASSWGAREQYF,TGTGCCAGCAGCTGGGGTGCGCGGGAGCAGTACTTC
-,TRBJ1-5,-,TRBV2,CASSEAMANQPQHF,TGTGCCAGCAGTGAAGCGATGGCAAATCAGCCCCAGCATTTT
TRBD1,TRBJ1-1,few,TRBV5-1,CASSSTGGTEAFF,TGCGCCAGCAGCTCGACAGGGGGGACTGAAGCTTTCTTT
-,TRBJ1-6,-,TRBV11-2,CASSTHLGDSPLHF,TGTGCCAGCAGCACCCACCTTGGGGATTCACCCCTCCACTTT
-,TRBJ2-1,few,TRBV21-1,CASSKRFRQFF,TGTGCCAGCAGCAAGAGGTTTCGGCAGTTCTTC
-,TRBJ2-7,few,TRBV3-1,CASTHWGESYEQYF,TGTGCCAGCACCCATTGGGGGGAATCCTACGAGCAGTACTTC
-,TRBJ1-1,-,TRBV25-1,CASGNQKHDFF,TGTGCCAGCGGTAACCAAAAACATGATTTCTTT
TRBD1,TRBJ2-7,-,TRBV11-2,CASSLSSGQGVEQYF,TGTGCCAGCAGCTTAAGCTCGGGACAGGGTGTCGAGCAGTACTTC